Listed below are T cell receptor beta chains from one sample, sequenced in a study of T cells after yellow fever vaccination. TCRdb called the 5' RACE reads again in MiXCR, with one record for every CDR3 protein. This sample yields about 500,000 distinct CDR3 sequences, of which roughly a sixth are seen a single time; 17% belongs to the top ten. Sequences were derived from PBMCs, sampled about 5 days after the first yellow fever vaccination. The receptor set was obtained from a young man who received the YFV17D yellow fever vaccine. The CDR3 runs from the conserved cysteine through the conserved F or W. D genes are given only for firm matches. A clone size is listed for some rows: how often the clone was seen (once, few, many), or a class if it is expanded.

DNA	CDR3	D	size	length	V	J
TGTGCCACCAGTGACCCAGTGGGGGGCTATGGCTACACCTTC	CATSDPVGGYGYTF	-	few	14	TRBV24-1	TRBJ1-2
TGCAGTGCTAGAGTCCAGGGGGCCTACAATGAGCAGTTCTTC	CSARVQGAYNEQFF	TRBD1	-	14	TRBV20-1	TRBJ2-1
TGCGCCAGCAGCGCCACGGGACAGCCGAATCAGCCCCAGCATTTT	CASSATGQPNQPQHF	TRBD1	-	15	TRBV5-1	TRBJ1-5
TGTGCCAGCAGCGGGGGGACAGGGATGAACGAGCAGTACTTC	CASSGGTGMNEQYF	TRBD1	few	14	TRBV9	TRBJ2-7
TGTGCCAGCAGCACCACCTTGACACAGGACGCTTACAATCAGCCCCAGCATTTT	CASSTTLTQDAYNQPQHF	-	-	18	TRBV6-2/TRBV6-3	TRBJ1-5
TGTGCCAGCAGCTTCTTCGCGGGGGCACAACAGCCCCAGCATTTT	CASSFFAGAQQPQHF	-	-	15	TRBV7-2	TRBJ1-5
TGTGCCAGCAGTCCCGGGACGGGGCTTCGACAGACCCAGTACTTC	CASSPGTGLRQTQYF	-	-	15	TRBV27	TRBJ2-5
TGCGCCAGCACAAGAACAGGGTTCTCTGGAAACACCATATATTTT	CASTRTGFSGNTIYF	-	few	15	TRBV4-1	TRBJ1-3
TGTGCCAGCAGCCGTAACAGGGAAGGCGGGGAGCTGTTTTTT	CASSRNREGGELFF	-	few	14	TRBV7-6	TRBJ2-2
TGTGCCAGCAGCCAGGGGTGGGACGAGCAGTACTTC	CASSQGWDEQYF	-	-	12	TRBV4-2	TRBJ2-7
TGCAGCGTGGGCTGGGGCACTGAAGCTTTCTTT	CSVGWGTEAFF	-	few	11	TRBV29-1	TRBJ1-1
TGTGCCAGCAGCTTATTTACCAGAGGCACAGATACGCAGTATTTT	CASSLFTRGTDTQYF	-	-	15	TRBV7-9	TRBJ2-3
TGTGCCAGCGGGTCCCGGGTCAGGGCCTACGAGCAGTACTTC	CASGSRVRAYEQYF	-	few	14	TRBV5-6	TRBJ2-7
TGTGCCAGCTCACCAAGCGCACAGGGTAACACTGAAGCTTTCTTT	CASSPSAQGNTEAFF	-	few	15	TRBV18	TRBJ1-1
TGCGCCAGCAGCTTGGCCGGGACAGCTAACACCGGGGAGCTGTTTTTT	CASSLAGTANTGELFF	TRBD1	-	16	TRBV5-1	TRBJ2-2
TGTGCCAGCAGGAGGACAGGGGGCGTCTATAGCAATCAGCCCCAGCATTTT	CASRRTGGVYSNQPQHF	TRBD1	many	17	TRBV12-3/TRBV12-4	TRBJ1-5
TGTGCCAGTAGGGTCACCTTGGGGACTGAAGCTTTCTTT	CASRVTLGTEAFF	-	few	13	TRBV19	TRBJ1-1
TGTGCCAGCAGCTCGGGACAGGGGGCTGGGGGGACTGAAGCTTTCTTT	CASSSGQGAGGTEAFF	TRBD1	many	16	TRBV7-2	TRBJ1-1
TGTGCCAGCAGCGGAAGCGGGGGGGCACATACGCAGTATTTT	CASSGSGGAHTQYF	TRBD2	few	14	TRBV9	TRBJ2-3
TGCGCCAGCAGCCAAGAACCCAACCGCAGGGGGCTACAAGAGACCCAGTACTTC	CASSQEPNRRGLQETQYF	TRBD1	-	18	TRBV4-3	TRBJ2-5
TGTGGAACCGGGCACTCTAGCACAGATACGCAGTATTTT	CGTGHSSTDTQYF	-	-	13	TRBV6-1	TRBJ2-3
TGTGCCAGCATCCTGGGACAGATAGCCGGGGAGCTGTTTTTT	CASILGQIAGELFF	TRBD1	-	14	TRBV12-3/TRBV12-4	TRBJ2-2